The 5 T cell receptor beta chains listed next were all sequenced from one sample in a study of blood T cell repertoires in COVID-19. The data were produced by immunoSEQ multiplex PCR, yet TCRdb's version contains in-frame clones alone and is incomplete. Seen here are under 250,000 clones, around 81% observed once, and the top ten hold about 7%. Material for sequencing was peripheral blood. The receptors were gathered from a woman between 65 and 79 years old with acute or convalescent COVID-19.

This chain links TRBV5-5 with TRBJ1-1, with 7 bases lining up with TRBD1. V lost 5 bases and J lost 10; bases outside the gene matches: 14. The CDR3 loop spans 14 amino acids. Germline V gene lookup returns CDR1 SGHKS and CDR2 YYEKEE (reference sequence). CDR3 region: CASSLYRQGDIAFF. CDR3 DNA: TGTGCCAGCAGTCTCTACAGACAGGGCGATATAGCTTTCTTT.

The chain links TRBV30 to TRBJ2-1; 9 bases align to TRBD1. CDR1 is GTSNPN, CDR2 SVGIG, per germline (reference sequence). The CDR3 is 12 amino acids. V was pared by 3 bases and J by 10 bases, with 4 bases of the junction left unmatched. This CDR3 is CAWSRQGVEQFF. In nucleotides, the CDR3 is TGTGCCTGGAGCCGACAGGGGGTAGAGCAGTTCTTC.

The chain carries TRBV6-4 and TRBJ2-1; D perhaps matches TRBD2 (5 bases). This CDR3 is 15 amino acids long. The V end was cut by 4 bases, the J end by 0 bases, with 10 bases between. CDR1 is MRHNA, CDR2 SNTAGT, per germline. CDR3 loop: CASSVEGSSYNEQFF. The CDR3 DNA reads as TGTGCCAGCAGTGTAGAAGGGAGCTCCTACAATGAGCAGTTCTTC.

This clone was counted ten times or more. The chain is built from TRBV18 and TRBJ1-1; D remains ambiguous. With 5 bases removed from V and 4 bases from J, the gap between germline ends came to 14 bases. CDR3 length: 14 residues. CDR1 and CDR2 from the germline V gene are KGHSH and LQKENI. CDR3 nucleotides: TGTGCCAGCTCATCCCCGGTATATGGCACTGAAGCTTTCTTT. Translation gives CASSSPVYGTEAFF.

V gene TRBV5-1 combines with J gene TRBJ2-1; D is uncertain. The CDR3 is 14 amino acids. The V end was cut by 0 bases, the J end by 9 bases, with 13 bases between. The germline V gene encodes CDR1 SGHRS and CDR2 YFSETQ. CDR3 nucleotides: TGCGCCAGCAGCTTGGAATCGGTCCAGGTTGAGCAGTTCTTC. Its translation: CASSLESVQVEQFF.